A selection of T cell receptor beta chains follows, all from one sample in a study of early T cells in non-severe SARS-CoV-2 infection. MiXCR, applied by TCRdb to the 5' RACE reads, yields one record per CDR3 protein. The sample includes about 99,000 distinct CDR3 sequences, approximately 15% of them seen just once. The material sequenced was whole blood. These receptors all stem from an adult who was a healthcare worker with PCR-confirmed SARS-CoV-2 infection or an uninfected control (not recorded which). CDR3s include the opening cysteine and the closing phenylalanine or tryptophan. A D gene is named only where the DNA matches it firmly. Some rows have no size entry. The others give once, few or many, or a class for an expanded clone.

clone size,CDR3 length,J gene,V gene,D gene,CDR3 DNA,CDR3 protein
few,13,TRBJ2-1,TRBV7-9,-,TGTGCCAGCAGCCACCCGTTTGTTAATGAGCAGTTCTTC,CASSHPFVNEQFF
many,14,TRBJ2-5,TRBV20-1,-,TGCAGTGCGACGGACAGCCAACTCCAAGAGACCCAGTACTTC,CSATDSQLQETQYF
-,15,TRBJ2-1,TRBV6-1,TRBD2,TGTGCCAGCAGTGAAGGGTTAGCGGGAAGCAGGGAGCAGTTCTTC,CASSEGLAGSREQFF
-,12,TRBJ2-5,TRBV29-1,-,TGCAGCGTTGAAATGGGGTTTGGGACCCAGTACTTC,CSVEMGFGTQYF
few,15,TRBJ2-7,TRBV6-2/TRBV6-3,TRBD2,TGTGCCAGCAGTTTAAGCGGGGCAGAAACATCCGAGCAGTACTTC,CASSLSGAETSEQYF
-,12,TRBJ2-1,TRBV5-1,-,TGCGCCAGCAGAGACACAGGGACTGAGCAGTTCTTC,CASRDTGTEQFF
-,13,TRBJ2-5,TRBV28,-,TGTGCCAGCAGTGAGGGGGGGCAAGAGACCCAGTACTTC,CASSEGGQETQYF
-,16,TRBJ1-1,TRBV21-1,-,TGTGCCAGCAGCAAAGCGTCAACAGGGGGCGACACTGAAGCTTTCTTT,CASSKASTGGDTEAFF
-,14,TRBJ2-5,TRBV13,-,TGTGCCAGCAGCCTCCGGGACGGTAAAGAGACCCAGTACTTC,CASSLRDGKETQYF
few,15,TRBJ1-2,TRBV3-1,TRBD1,TGTGCCAGCAGCCAAGGGGGACAGACGTCATATGGCTACACCTTC,CASSQGGQTSYGYTF
few,15,TRBJ2-2,TRBV7-9,-,TGTGCCAGCAGCCCACCAGAGGGCAGTTTCCGGGAGCTGTTTTTT,CASSPPEGSFRELFF
many,14,TRBJ2-7,TRBV28,TRBD2,TGTGCCAGCAGTCGCGGGGGTAGCTCCTACGAGCAGTACTTC,CASSRGGSSYEQYF
few,16,TRBJ2-2,TRBV7-2,TRBD2,TGTGCCAGCAGCGAGATGCGACTAGCGGCCACCGGGGAGCTGTTTTTT,CASSEMRLAATGELFF
few,13,TRBJ2-1,TRBV5-1,-,TGCGCCAGCAGCTTCGGGGGCCGCAATGAGCAGTTCTTC,CASSFGGRNEQFF
-,13,TRBJ2-1,TRBV19,-,TGTGCCAGTAGTATTACGGGTGGGGATGAGCAGTTCTTC,CASSITGGDEQFF
few,10,TRBJ1-2,TRBV12-3/TRBV12-4,-,TGTGCCAGCTCCGCCTCTGGCTACACCTTC,CASSASGYTF
-,14,TRBJ1-1,TRBV27,-,TGTGCCAGCAGTTTAAATCGGGGTATGACTGAAGCTTTCTTT,CASSLNRGMTEAFF
few,14,TRBJ2-3,TRBV27,-,TGTGCCAGCAGTTTCTCAGGCTACACAGATACGCAGTATTTT,CASSFSGYTDTQYF
few,13,TRBJ2-3,TRBV29-1,-,TGCAGCGCCCGGTCCCTATCCGACGATACGCAGTATTTT,CSARSLSDDTQYF
-,12,TRBJ2-3,TRBV11-2,-,TGTGCCAGCAGTTTGGTGCTAGATACGCAGTATTTT,CASSLVLDTQYF
-,16,TRBJ1-1,TRBV18,-,TGTGCCAGCTCGCTACTCCTTCGGGGGGCAGGCACTGAAGCTTTCTTT,CASSLLLRGAGTEAFF
few,13,TRBJ1-1,TRBV5-5,-,TGTGCCAGCAGCAACACAGGAAACACTGAAGCTTTCTTT,CASSNTGNTEAFF
-,17,TRBJ2-1,TRBV5-1,TRBD2,TGCGCCAGCAGCTTTGGGGTACTAGCGAGCTCCTACAATGAGCAGTTCTTC,CASSFGVLASSYNEQFF
few,13,TRBJ1-4,TRBV15,-,TGTGCCACCAGCAGAGACAGTTTAGAGGGACTGTTTTTT,CATSRDSLEGLFF
many,14,TRBJ2-5,TRBV23-1,TRBD1,TGCGCCAGCAGTCAATCGCAGGGGGAAGAGACCCAGTACTTC,CASSQSQGEETQYF
-,13,TRBJ1-5,TRBV30,-,TGTGCCTGGAGCATGAGTGTCAATCAGCCCCAGCATTTT,CAWSMSVNQPQHF
many,14,TRBJ2-1,TRBV12-3/TRBV12-4,TRBD2,TGTGCCAGCAGTCCCCGCAGCGGGAGATACGAGCAGTTCTTC,CASSPRSGRYEQFF
many,11,TRBJ2-1,TRBV12-5,-,TGTGCTAGTGCCTTCTCCAATGAGCAGTTCTTC,CASAFSNEQFF
many,18,TRBJ2-3,TRBV5-1,TRBD2,TGCGCCAGCAGCCACGGGACTAGCGGGAGGCAAGGTTTAGATACGCAGTATTTT,CASSHGTSGRQGLDTQYF
-,15,TRBJ1-3,TRBV20-1,-,TGCAGTGCTAGAGAAGACGGCCTCTCTGGAAACACCATATATTTT,CSAREDGLSGNTIYF
-,13,TRBJ2-2,TRBV12-3/TRBV12-4,-,TGTGCCAGCACCAGCAGTATCACCGGGGAGCTGTTTTTT,CASTSSITGELFF
few,13,TRBJ2-2,TRBV5-1,-,TGCGCCAGCACCCACTCGGGGCCCGGGGAGCTGTTTTTT,CASTHSGPGELFF
-,17,TRBJ2-1,TRBV7-2,TRBD2,TGTGCCAGCAGCGCTTGGACTAGCGATCCCCCGAGCAATGAGCAGTTCTTC,CASSAWTSDPPSNEQFF
many,14,TRBJ1-1,TRBV13,-,TGTGCCAGCAGCTTTGGCAGGGAGAACACTGAAGCTTTCTTT,CASSFGRENTEAFF
-,16,TRBJ2-5,TRBV7-2,TRBD2,TGTGCCAGCAGCAACGGACTAGCGGGGGTCGTCGAGACCCAGTACTTC,CASSNGLAGVVETQYF
-,11,TRBJ1-5,TRBV29-1,-,TGCAGCGTTTTGGGTTCAAAGGCCCAGCATTTT,CSVLGSKAQHF
-,14,TRBJ2-7,TRBV6-1,-,TGTGCCAGCATCAGCCTAACCCGAGAAGGAGAGCAGTACTTC,CASISLTREGEQYF
few,14,TRBJ1-4,TRBV27,-,TGTGCCAGCAGCCCGACGAGGTTGAGTGAAAAACTGTTTTTT,CASSPTRLSEKLFF
few,16,TRBJ2-6,TRBV27,-,TGTGCCAGCAGTTTATTATCCGGGAGCGGGGCCAACGTCCTGACTTTC,CASSLLSGSGANVLTF
few,16,TRBJ1-2,TRBV4-2,TRBD1,TGTGCCAGCAGCCGAGAGATGACAGGGGGCGCCTATGGCTACACCTTC,CASSREMTGGAYGYTF
-,12,TRBJ1-4,TRBV12-3/TRBV12-4,-,TGTGCCAGCAGTTTAGTGGGTGAAAAACTGTTTTTT,CASSLVGEKLFF
few,15,TRBJ2-1,TRBV6-2/TRBV6-3,-,TGTGCCAGCAGTTACTCAGGGGCCGAGGTCGGTGAGCAGTTCTTC,CASSYSGAEVGEQFF
few,15,TRBJ2-5,TRBV20-1,-,TGCAGTGCTAGAGGGGCCCCAAGGCCCCAAGAGACCCAGTACTTC,CSARGAPRPQETQYF
few,12,TRBJ2-1,TRBV7-9,-,TGTGCCAGCAGCTTAGTAGAGTATGAGCAGTTCTTC,CASSLVEYEQFF
many,14,TRBJ2-7,TRBV10-3,-,TGTGCCATCGGAAGCGGGCAGAAAGAAATGGGGCAGTACTTC,CAIGSGQKEMGQYF
-,14,TRBJ2-7,TRBV6-1,-,TGTGCCAGCGGCACATGGGGTCTTGGCGACGAGCAGTACTTC,CASGTWGLGDEQYF
-,14,TRBJ2-3,TRBV27,-,TGTGCCAGCAGTTACGTCCCCCCGACAGATACGCAGTATTTT,CASSYVPPTDTQYF
-,14,TRBJ2-7,TRBV27,-,TGTGCCAGCAGTTTATGGCAGGGGTCGGGGGAGCAGTACTTC,CASSLWQGSGEQYF
-,15,TRBJ2-7,TRBV7-2,TRBD1,TGTGCCAGCAGCATTACCGGGACAGGGCCCTACGAGCAGTACTTC,CASSITGTGPYEQYF
-,15,TRBJ1-1,TRBV20-1,TRBD1,TGCAGTGCTAGAGATCAGTCAGGGGGGAACACTGAAGCTTTCTTT,CSARDQSGGNTEAFF
few,16,TRBJ2-1,TRBV20-1,TRBD2,TGCAGTGCTAGAGATCGGGGAGCGGGAGTTATCAATGAGCAGTTCTTC,CSARDRGAGVINEQFF
many,13,TRBJ1-6,TRBV7-2,-,TGTGCCAGCAGCTTAGGTTCAAGATCACCCCTCCACTTT,CASSLGSRSPLHF